Sequencing of this T cell receptor beta chain was carried out in a study of blood T cell repertoires in COVID-19. For the study at large: Sources were T cells, B-cell-depleted T cells, or PBMCs; the material itself was cDNA or gDNA.

CDR3 length: 15 amino acids. The V gene end was trimmed by 6 bases and the J gene end by 7 bases; junction bases not matched to a gene: 15. Germline V CDR1 and CDR2: LNHDA, SQIVND (reference sequence). Membership in each cohort depended on participant-reported clinical history. Authors' processing steps: Cell counts per sample came from amplifying reference gene primers. Some clones are missing from TCRdb's copy, which holds only in-frame ones; the method was immunoSEQ multiplex PCR. V and J calls plus clone size are reproduced from that table; the DNA served to infer D and trimming. The sample carries about 210,000 clones, about 88% recorded once.

The source material was PBMCs or T cells enriched from blood (not recorded which). The chain joins TRBV19 to TRBJ2-7; 7 bases align to TRBD1. This clonotype originated in a woman between 40 and 50 years old in a cohort exposed to, infected with or recovered from COVID-19 (not recorded which). DNA of the CDR3: TGTGCCAGTAGCCTAAAACTTACAGGGGCGAGTGAGCAGTACTTC. Residues: CASSLKLTGASEQYF.